This is a list of T cell receptor beta chains from one sample in a study of tumor-infiltrating lymphocytes in oesophageal squamous cell carcinoma. TCRdb itself ran the PCR reads through MiXCR, one entry per CDR3 protein. There are under 20,000 distinct CDR3 sequences in the sample; 50% occur only once, and 16% lies in the top ten. The source material was esophageal tumor tissue. These receptors all come from a male donor with esophageal squamous cell carcinoma. Both conserved end residues are part of each CDR3. The order of the fields is D gene, CDR3 length, clone size, V gene, J gene, CDR3 protein. D genes are given only for firm matches. The listing skips clone size in some rows; elsewhere it reads once, few, many or a size class.

TRBD2,20,-,TRBV7-6,TRBJ2-1,CASSLVQGTSRVVSYNEQFF
TRBD2,15,many,TRBV7-6,TRBJ2-3,CASSLGAGFTDTQYF
TRBD2,19,-,TRBV7-3,TRBJ2-3,CASSLTGTSGGVGTDTQYF
TRBD1,15,-,TRBV6-6,TRBJ2-2,CASSGGTGDTGELFF
-,13,-,TRBV7-3,TRBJ1-2,CASSLTGDYGYTF
TRBD1,17,-,TRBV5-1,TRBJ1-5,CASSSGTGAFSNQPQHF
-,14,many,TRBV5-4,TRBJ2-5,CASSHGWGRETQYF
-,15,few,TRBV7-2,TRBJ2-1,CASSRDRRSYNEQFF
TRBD2,15,-,TRBV9,TRBJ2-3,CASSVDSGSFSTQYF
-,17,-,TRBV7-2,-,CASRPPLTSSGANVLTF
TRBD1,16,-,TRBV11-2,TRBJ1-1,CASSPTDRGQNTEAFF
TRBD1,13,-,TRBV7-3,TRBJ1-1,CASSWGQGTEAFF
-,12,many,TRBV5-5,TRBJ1-5,CASSLTGQPQHF
-,14,many,TRBV6-6,-,CASSYRSSYNEQYF
TRBD1,14,-,TRBV7-3,TRBJ2-1,CASSPDRERHEQFF
-,14,many,TRBV27,TRBJ2-2,CASRRRADTGELFF
TRBD2,14,-,TRBV10-3,-,CAIRGVGGVNEQFF
-,12,many,TRBV2,TRBJ2-7,CASSERGREQYF